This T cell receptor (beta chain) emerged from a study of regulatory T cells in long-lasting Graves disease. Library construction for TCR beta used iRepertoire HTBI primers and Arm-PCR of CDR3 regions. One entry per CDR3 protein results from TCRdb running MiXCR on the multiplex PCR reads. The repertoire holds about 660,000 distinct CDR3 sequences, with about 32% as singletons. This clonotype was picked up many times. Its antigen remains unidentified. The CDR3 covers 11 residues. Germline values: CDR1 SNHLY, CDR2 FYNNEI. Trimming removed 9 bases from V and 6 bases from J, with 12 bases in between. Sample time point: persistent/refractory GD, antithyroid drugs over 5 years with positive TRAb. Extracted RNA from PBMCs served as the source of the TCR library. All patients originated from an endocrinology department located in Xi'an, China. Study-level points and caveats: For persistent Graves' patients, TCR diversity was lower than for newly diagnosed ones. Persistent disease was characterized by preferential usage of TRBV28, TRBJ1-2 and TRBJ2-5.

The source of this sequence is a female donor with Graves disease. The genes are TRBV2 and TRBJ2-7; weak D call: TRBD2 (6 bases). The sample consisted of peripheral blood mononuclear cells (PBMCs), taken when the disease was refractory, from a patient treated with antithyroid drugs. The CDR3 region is CASTTSPEQYF. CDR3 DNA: TGTGCCAGTACTACTAGCCCCGAGCAGTACTTC.